Below, 16 T cell receptor beta chains from the same sample are listed, as sequenced in a study of control samples from healthy donors and cancer patients. TCRdb's copy holds only in-frame clones and misses some; the assay was immunoSEQ multiplex PCR. The sample records 150,000 or so clones, 90% to 95% being singletons. The sample consisted of blood. The receptors originated from a man aged 35-49 years in good health.

This chain connects TRBV5-6 to TRBJ2-7; TRBD2 matches 9 bases. The junction had 2 bases not matched to a gene; V was cut back by 2 bases and J by 5 bases. CDR1 and CDR2 from the germline V gene are SGHDT and YYEEEE. The CDR3 extends over 13 amino acids. The CDR3 sequence is CASSFAGGDEQYF. The CDR3 bases are TGTGCCAGCAGCTTTGCGGGAGGGGACGAGCAGTACTTC.

The V call is TRBV4-1, the J call TRBJ2-7, with 7 bases identical to TRBD1. Trimming at V came to 4 bases and at J to 0 bases, leaving 3 bases not matched to a gene. Looked up from germline, CDR1 is MGHRA and CDR2 is YSYEKL. The CDR3 covers 14 residues. CDR3 DNA sequence: TGCGCCAGCAGCCCGAGGGACAGCTCCTACGAGCAGTACTTC. Amino acid sequence: CASSPRDSSYEQYF.

The gene calls are TRBV6-5 and TRBJ1-5; D ambiguous. CDR1 and CDR2 (germline): MNHEY, SVGAGI. V gave up 7 bases and J gave up 0 bases, with 7 bases separating them. The CDR3 extends over 13 amino acids. The CDR3 nucleotides read TGTGCCAGCAAATCTTCTAGCAATCAGCCCCAGCATTTT. Its translation: CASKSSSNQPQHF.

The gene calls are TRBV9 and TRBJ2-2, with TRBD1 identical over 10 bases. The V gene end was trimmed by 4 bases and the J gene end by 6 bases; junction bases not matched to a gene: 15. CDR3 length equals 18 residues. The germline V gene has CDR1 SGDLS and CDR2 YYNGEE. CDR3 in DNA: TGTGCCAGCAGCCAACAGGTCACGGGACAGGGGTTACCCGGGGAGCTGTTTTTT. Translating it yields CASSQQVTGQGLPGELFF.

The rearrangement joins TRBV28 to TRBJ2-5; no definite D call. Germline CDR1 and CDR2: MDHEN and SYDVKM. The CDR3 runs 14 residues. V lost 7 bases and J lost 5, with 17 bases in between. The CDR3 coding sequence is TGTGCCAGCACTGACCGGTTGCTGGCCGAGACCCAGTACTTC. Translated: CASTDRLLAETQYF.

The DNA for the CDR3 is TGTGCCAGCAGCCCAGTTGGACAGGGTATTATCTCGGAGACCCAGTACTTC. This codes for CASSPVGQGIISETQYF. This chain uses TRBV4-2 with TRBJ2-5; 8 bases map to TRBD1. Trimming at V came to 4 bases and at J to 5 bases, leaving 15 bases not matched to a gene. Germline CDR1 is LGHNA and CDR2 is YNFKEQ. This CDR3 has 17 residues.

The chain has TRBV5-6 and TRBJ2-3; no reliable D call. Per germline, CDR1 SGHDT and CDR2 YYEEEE. The CDR3 runs 16 residues. Trimming took 1 base from V and 0 from J, leaving 12 bases between them. The CDR3 DNA reads as TGTGCCAGCAGCTTGCCATCTGGGAAGAGCACAGATACGCAGTATTTT. The encoded protein is CASSLPSGKSTDTQYF.

The chain uses TRBV6-5 and TRBJ1-5, with D unclear. Trimming removed 7 bases at V and 0 bases at J, with 13 bases between. Germline loops: CDR1 MNHEY, CDR2 SVGAGI. The CDR3 has 15 residues. CDR3 residues: CASKKRGISNQPQHF. The CDR3 DNA is TGTGCCAGCAAAAAGCGAGGCATTAGCAATCAGCCCCAGCATTTT.

The CDR3 bases are TGTGCCAGCAGCCCCACACGGACATCCTACACTGAAGCTTTCTTT. Residues: CASSPTRTSYTEAFF. The rearrangement joins TRBV3-1 (or the pseudogene TRBV3-2) to TRBJ1-1, with a possible D match to TRBD1 (5 bases). Germline values: CDR1 LGHDT, CDR2 YNNKEL (reference sequence). The V end lost 4 bases, the J end lost 3 bases, and 15 bases lay between the germline ends. The CDR3 contains 15 residues.

V is TRBV18 and J is TRBJ1-5; D perhaps matches TRBD1 (5 bases). The V end lost 0 bases, the J end lost 0 bases, and 12 bases lay between the germline ends. The CDR3 runs to 17 residues. The germline gives CDR1 KGHSH, CDR2 LQKENI. CDR3 region: CASSPPQTVNSNQPQHF. In DNA, the CDR3 is TGTGCCAGCTCACCACCACAGACAGTTAATAGCAATCAGCCCCAGCATTTT.

The chain has TRBV7-3 and TRBJ2-2, with D unresolved. V dropped 0 bases and J dropped 2 bases, with 13 bases sitting between them. This CDR3 spans 17 amino acids. Germline CDR1 SGHTA, CDR2 FQGTGA. The chain's CDR3 is CASSLTSWQANTGELFF. In DNA, the CDR3 is TGTGCCAGCAGCTTAACGTCCTGGCAGGCAAACACCGGGGAGCTGTTTTTT. Drawing the rest from reference TRBV7-3 and TRBJ2-2, the complete variable domain is GAGVSQTPSNKVTEKGKYVELRCDPISGHTALYWYRQSLGQGPEFLIYFQGTGAADDSGLPNDRFFAVRPEGSVSTLKIQRTERGDSAVYLCASSLTSWQANTGELFFGEGSRLTVL.

This CDR3 reads CASSLGTSTGELFF. CDR3 nucleotides: TGCGCCAGCAGCTTAGGGACATCCACCGGGGAGCTGTTTTTT. The chain combines TRBV5-1 with TRBJ2-2, with TRBD1 as a possible D gene (6 bases). V lost 2 bases to trimming and J lost 4 bases, with 9 bases between them. The germline CDR1 and CDR2 sequences are SGHRS and YFSETQ. The CDR3 runs 14 residues.

The chain joins TRBV29-1 to TRBJ2-1; 12 nucleotides match TRBD2. CDR1 is SQVTM, CDR2 ANQGSEA, per germline. CDR3 length: 17 residues. V dropped 6 bases and J dropped 3; count of bases not matched to a gene: 12. CDR3 nucleotides: TGCAGCGTCCTGACTAGCGGGGGCCCTCCTTTCTACAATGAGCAGTTCTTC. Encoded protein: CSVLTSGGPPFYNEQFF.

This rearrangement joins TRBV14 to TRBJ2-1, with a tentative D call TRBD1 (6 bases). Germline V CDR1 and CDR2: SGHDN, FVKESK. CDR3 length: 16 residues. V lost 0 bases to trimming and J lost 4 bases, with 13 bases between them. The CDR3 spells CASSQDHGGTYNEQFF. The CDR3 DNA reads as TGTGCCAGCAGCCAAGATCATGGGGGCACTTACAATGAGCAGTTCTTC.

This chain connects TRBV3-1 (or the pseudogene TRBV3-2) to TRBJ2-7, with 10 positions matching TRBD1. CDR1 is LGHDT and CDR2 is YNNKEL in the germline V gene (reference sequence). V lost 4 bases to trimming and J lost 0 bases; unmatched junction nucleotides: 3. CDR3 size: 15 residues. Here the CDR3 DNA reads TGTGCCAGCAGCCGAGGACAGGGGGGCTCCTACGAGCAGTACTTC. Residues: CASSRGQGGSYEQYF.

V and J are TRBV2 and TRBJ2-2; D possibly matches TRBD1 or TRBD2 (5 bases each). Trimming removed 7 bases at V and 1 base at J, with 13 bases between. CDR1 and CDR2 from the germline V gene are SNHLY and FYNNEI. The CDR3 runs 15 residues. The CDR3 region is CASKRGIGNTGELFF. CDR3 nucleotides: TGTGCCAGCAAGAGGGGAATTGGGAACACCGGGGAGCTGTTTTTT.